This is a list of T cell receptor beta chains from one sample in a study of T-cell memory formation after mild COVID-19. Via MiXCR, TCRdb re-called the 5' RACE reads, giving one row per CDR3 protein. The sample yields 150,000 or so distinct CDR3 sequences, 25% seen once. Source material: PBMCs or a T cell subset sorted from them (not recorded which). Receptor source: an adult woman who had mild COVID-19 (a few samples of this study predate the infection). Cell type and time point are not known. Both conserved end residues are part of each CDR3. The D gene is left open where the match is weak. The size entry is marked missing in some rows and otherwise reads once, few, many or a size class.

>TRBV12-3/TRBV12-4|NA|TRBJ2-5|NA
TGTGCCAGCAGTTTCGTACCATTAACATTTAAAGAGACCCAGTACTTC
CASSFVPLTFKETQYF
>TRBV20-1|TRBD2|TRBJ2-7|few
TGCAGTGTTCGGACTAGCGGGAGCATCGGCGAGCAGTACTTC
CSVRTSGSIGEQYF
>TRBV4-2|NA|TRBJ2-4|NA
TGTGCCAGCAGCCAAGAAATGGTAGCCAAAAACATTCAGTACTTC
CASSQEMVAKNIQYF
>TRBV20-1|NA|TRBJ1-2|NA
TGCAGTGCTAGACCTAGGGTAAACTATGGCTACACCTTC
CSARPRVNYGYTF
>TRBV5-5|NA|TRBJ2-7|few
TGTGCCAGCAGCTTGACTAGTAGCTACGAGCAGTACTTC
CASSLTSSYEQYF
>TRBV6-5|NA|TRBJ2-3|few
TGTGCCAGCAGTTACTCGACCGGCACAGATACGCAGTATTTT
CASSYSTGTDTQYF
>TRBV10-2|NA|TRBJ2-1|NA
TGCGCCAGCAGTCATGGTGTCAAAGTCAATGAGCAGTTCTTC
CASSHGVKVNEQFF
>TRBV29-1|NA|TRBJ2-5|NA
TGCAGCGTAGAAGATGGACAGCAAGAGACCCAGTACTTC
CSVEDGQQETQYF
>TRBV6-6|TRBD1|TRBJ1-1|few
TGTGCCAGCAGTTACCCGGGACAGGTTTACTCGAACACTGAAGCTTTCTTT
CASSYPGQVYSNTEAFF
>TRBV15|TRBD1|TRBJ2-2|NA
TGTGCCACCAGCAGAAAGACAGGGGGGCCCGGGGAGCTGTTTTTT
CATSRKTGGPGELFF
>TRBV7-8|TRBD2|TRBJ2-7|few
TGTGCCAGCAGCTTAGGGACTAGCGGGGGACGGGTATACTTC
CASSLGTSGGRVYF
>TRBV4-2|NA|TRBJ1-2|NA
TGTGCCAGCAGCCCGCTTATTGGACTGGCCAACGGCTACACCTTC
CASSPLIGLANGYTF
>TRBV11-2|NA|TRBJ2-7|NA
TGTGCCAGCACCGCCGGGTACTCCTACGAGCAGTACTTC
CASTAGYSYEQYF
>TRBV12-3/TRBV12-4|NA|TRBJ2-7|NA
TGTGCCAGCAGCCAACAGGGAAGAGGCGTCTACGAGCAGTACTTC
CASSQQGRGVYEQYF
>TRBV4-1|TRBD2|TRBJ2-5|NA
TGCGCCAGCAGCCAGTTTAGCGGGGGGGGTGAGACCCAGTACTTC
CASSQFSGGGETQYF
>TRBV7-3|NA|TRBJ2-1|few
TGTGCCAGCAGCCGACCCGACTCAGGGCTGGGTGAGCAGTTCTTC
CASSRPDSGLGEQFF
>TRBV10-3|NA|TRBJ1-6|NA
TGTGCCATCAGTGAGGCCAATTCACCCCTCCACTTT
CAISEANSPLHF
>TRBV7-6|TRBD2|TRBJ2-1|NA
TGTGCCAGCAGCTTAGCGCAGGATAGCGGGAGGCACTACAATGAGCAGTTCTTC
CASSLAQDSGRHYNEQFF
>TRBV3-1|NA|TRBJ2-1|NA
TGTGCCAGCAGCCAAGTAACGGGAGTGGTCGATGAGCAGTTCTTC
CASSQVTGVVDEQFF
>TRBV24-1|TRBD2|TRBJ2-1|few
TGTGCCACCAGTAATCCGGGACTAGCGGGAGGGTACGATGAGCAGTTCTTC
CATSNPGLAGGYDEQFF
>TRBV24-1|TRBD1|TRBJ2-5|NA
TGTGCCACCAGCCCCACAGGGGGCGATCAGGAGACCCAGTACTTC
CATSPTGGDQETQYF
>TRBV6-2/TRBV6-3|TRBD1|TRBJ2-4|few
TGTGCCAGCAGTTACTCGGGGACAGAGGTCGACATTCAGTACTTC
CASSYSGTEVDIQYF
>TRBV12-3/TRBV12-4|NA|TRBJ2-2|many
TGTGCCAGCAGTTTTGGTCCCTACACCGGGGAGCTGTTTTTT
CASSFGPYTGELFF
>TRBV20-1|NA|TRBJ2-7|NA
TGCAGTGCTCAAGGGGCTAGCGTGTACGAGCAGTACTTC
CSAQGASVYEQYF
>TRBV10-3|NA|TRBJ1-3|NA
TGTGCCACCGCGACTGACACAAACGGAAACACCATATATTTT
CATATDTNGNTIYF
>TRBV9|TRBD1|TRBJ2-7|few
TGTGCCAGCAGCGGTAAGGGGGCGCCGAGCTACGAGCAGTACTTC
CASSGKGAPSYEQYF
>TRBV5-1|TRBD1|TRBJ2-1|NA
TGCGCCAGCAGCTTGGCCGGGACAGGGTCGGACGATGAGCAGTTCTTC
CASSLAGTGSDDEQFF
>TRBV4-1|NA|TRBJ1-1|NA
TGCGCCAGCAGCCCTATAACGAACACTGAAGCTTTCTTT
CASSPITNTEAFF
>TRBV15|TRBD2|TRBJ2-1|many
TGTGCCACCAGCAGAGATCTAAGTAGCGGGGTTTACAATGAGCAGTTCTTC
CATSRDLSSGVYNEQFF
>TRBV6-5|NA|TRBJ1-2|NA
TGTGCCAGCAGTGGAACCGGGACGGAACTCTATGGCTACACCTTC
CASSGTGTELYGYTF
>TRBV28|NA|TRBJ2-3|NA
TGTGCCAGCAGTCCCAGAATAGGGGTGGCAGATACGCAGTATTTT
CASSPRIGVADTQYF
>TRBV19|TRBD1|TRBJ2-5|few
TGTGCCAGTAGTGAGGACAGGGGGCAGGAGGAGACCCAGTACTTC
CASSEDRGQEETQYF
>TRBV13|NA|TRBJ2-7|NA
TGTGCCAGCAGCTTAGAGTCTGGGCAGGGGTCCTACGAGCAGTACTTC
CASSLESGQGSYEQYF
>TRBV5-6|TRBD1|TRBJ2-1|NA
TGTGCCAGCAGCGAGGGACAGGGGAGGTACAATGAGCAGTTCTTC
CASSEGQGRYNEQFF
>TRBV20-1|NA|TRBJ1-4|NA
TGCAGTGCTAGAGATCGGGGGCCCAAGCAGGGTGCAACTAATGAAAAACTGTTTTTT
CSARDRGPKQGATNEKLFF
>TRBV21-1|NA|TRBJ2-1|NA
TGTGCCAGCAGCCCCACTAGTTTGGGGTTCTTC
CASSPTSLGFF
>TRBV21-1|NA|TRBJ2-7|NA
TGTGCCAGCAGCAAAGGCGCTGCCTTACCGAACTACGAGCAGTACTTC
CASSKGAALPNYEQYF
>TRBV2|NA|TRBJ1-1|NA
TGTGCCAGCAGGAGTGACAGCGGGGAGAACACTGAAGCTTTCTTT
CASRSDSGENTEAFF
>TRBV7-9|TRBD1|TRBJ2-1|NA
TGTGCCAGCAGCCTGGTACAGGGGCTGTACAATGAGCAGTTCTTC
CASSLVQGLYNEQFF
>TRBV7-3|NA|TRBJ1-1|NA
TGTGCCAGCAGCCCCGGTGGAATTAACACTGAAGCTTTCTTT
CASSPGGINTEAFF
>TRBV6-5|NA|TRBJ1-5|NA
TGTTCCAGCAGTTACGTGGGGGTGGGACAGCCCCAGCATTTT
CSSSYVGVGQPQHF
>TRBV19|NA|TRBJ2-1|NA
TGTGCCAGTAGTCTAAGTTTAGAGCAGTTCTTC
CASSLSLEQFF
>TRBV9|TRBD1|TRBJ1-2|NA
TGTGCCAGCAGCGTAACGGGGGGACAGGGAGTGGATGGCTACACCTTC
CASSVTGGQGVDGYTF